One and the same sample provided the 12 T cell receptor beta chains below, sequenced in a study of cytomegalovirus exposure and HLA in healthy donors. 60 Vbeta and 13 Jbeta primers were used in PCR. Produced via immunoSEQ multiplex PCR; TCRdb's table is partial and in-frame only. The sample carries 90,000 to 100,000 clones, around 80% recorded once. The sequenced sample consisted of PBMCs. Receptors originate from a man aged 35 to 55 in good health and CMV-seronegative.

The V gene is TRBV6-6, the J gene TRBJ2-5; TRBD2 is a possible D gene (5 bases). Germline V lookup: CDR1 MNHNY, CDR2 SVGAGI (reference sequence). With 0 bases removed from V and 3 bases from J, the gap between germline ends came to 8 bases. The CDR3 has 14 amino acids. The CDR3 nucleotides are TGTGCCAGCAGTTACTCGACGGGGAAAGAGACCCAGTACTTC. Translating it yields CASSYSTGKETQYF.

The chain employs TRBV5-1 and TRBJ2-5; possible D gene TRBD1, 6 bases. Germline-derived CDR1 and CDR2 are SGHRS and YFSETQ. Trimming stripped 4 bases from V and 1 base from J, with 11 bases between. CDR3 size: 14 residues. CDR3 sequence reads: CASSPGQTQETQYF. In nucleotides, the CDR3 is TGCGCCAGCAGCCCCGGACAGACCCAAGAGACCCAGTACTTC.

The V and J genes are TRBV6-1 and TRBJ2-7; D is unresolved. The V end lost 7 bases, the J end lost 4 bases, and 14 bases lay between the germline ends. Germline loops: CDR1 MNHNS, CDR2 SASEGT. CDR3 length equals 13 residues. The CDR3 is CASNTAREYEQYF. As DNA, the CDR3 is TGTGCCAGCAACACAGCCAGAGAGTACGAGCAGTACTTC.

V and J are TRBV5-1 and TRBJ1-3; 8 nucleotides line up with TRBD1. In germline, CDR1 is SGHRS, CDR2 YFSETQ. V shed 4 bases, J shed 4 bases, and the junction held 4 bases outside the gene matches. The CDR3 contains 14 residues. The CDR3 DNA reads TGCGCCAGCAGCCCACAGGGGGACGGAAACACCATATATTTT. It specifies CASSPQGDGNTIYF.

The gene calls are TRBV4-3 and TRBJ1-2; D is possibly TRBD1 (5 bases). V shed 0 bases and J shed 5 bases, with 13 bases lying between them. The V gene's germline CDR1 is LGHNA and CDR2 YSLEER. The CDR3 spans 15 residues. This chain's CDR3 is CASSQDYDSLYGYTF. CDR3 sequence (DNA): TGCGCCAGCAGCCAAGATTATGACAGTCTTTATGGCTACACCTTC.

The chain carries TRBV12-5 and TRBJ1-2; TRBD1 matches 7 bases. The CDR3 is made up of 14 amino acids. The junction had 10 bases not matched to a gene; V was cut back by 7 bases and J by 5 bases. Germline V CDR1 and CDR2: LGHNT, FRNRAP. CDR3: CASAPTGSFYGYTF. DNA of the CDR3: TGTGCTAGTGCCCCGACAGGGTCCTTTTATGGCTACACCTTC.

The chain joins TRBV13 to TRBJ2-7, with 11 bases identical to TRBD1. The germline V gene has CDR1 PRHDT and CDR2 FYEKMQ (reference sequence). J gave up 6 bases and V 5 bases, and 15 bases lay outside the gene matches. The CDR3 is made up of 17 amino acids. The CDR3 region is CASSASALRTGGAEQYF. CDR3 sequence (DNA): TGTGCCAGCAGCGCCTCGGCCCTTCGGACAGGGGGCGCCGAGCAGTACTTC.

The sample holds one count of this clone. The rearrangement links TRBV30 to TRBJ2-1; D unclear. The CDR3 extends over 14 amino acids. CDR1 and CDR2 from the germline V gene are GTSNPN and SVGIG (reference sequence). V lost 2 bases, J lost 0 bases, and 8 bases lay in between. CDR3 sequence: CAWSRTSSYNEQFF. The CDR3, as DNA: TGTGCCTGGAGTCGAACCAGCTCCTACAATGAGCAGTTCTTC.

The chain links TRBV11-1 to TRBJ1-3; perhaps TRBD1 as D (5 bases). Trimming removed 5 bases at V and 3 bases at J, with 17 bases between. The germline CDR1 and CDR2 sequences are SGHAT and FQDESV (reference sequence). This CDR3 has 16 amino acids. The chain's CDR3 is CASSQFSGAHGNTIYF. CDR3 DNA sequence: TGTGCCAGCAGCCAATTCAGCGGGGCTCATGGAAACACCATATATTTT.

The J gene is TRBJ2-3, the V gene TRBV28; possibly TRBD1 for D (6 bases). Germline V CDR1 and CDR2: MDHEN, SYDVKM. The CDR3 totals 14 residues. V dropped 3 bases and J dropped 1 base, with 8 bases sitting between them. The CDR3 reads CASSLGARTDTQYF. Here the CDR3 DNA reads TGTGCCAGCAGTTTGGGGGCACGCACAGATACGCAGTATTTT. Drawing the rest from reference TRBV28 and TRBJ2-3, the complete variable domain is DVKVTQSSRYLVKRTGEKVFLECVQDMDHENMFWYRQDPGLGLRLIYFSYDVKMKEKGDIPEGYSVSREKKERFSLILESASTNQTSMYLCASSLGARTDTQYFGPGTRLTVL.

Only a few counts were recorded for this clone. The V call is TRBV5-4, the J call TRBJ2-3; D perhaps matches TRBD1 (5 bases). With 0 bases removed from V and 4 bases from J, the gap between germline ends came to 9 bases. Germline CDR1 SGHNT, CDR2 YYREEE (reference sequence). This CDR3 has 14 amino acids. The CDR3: CASSLAVQADTQYF. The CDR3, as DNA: TGTGCCAGCAGCTTGGCCGTACAGGCAGATACGCAGTATTTT.

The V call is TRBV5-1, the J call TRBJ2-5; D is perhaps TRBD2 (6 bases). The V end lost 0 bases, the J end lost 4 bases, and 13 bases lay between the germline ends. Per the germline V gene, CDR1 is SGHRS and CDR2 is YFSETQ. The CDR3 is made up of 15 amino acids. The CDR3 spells CASSLAGTGRETQYF. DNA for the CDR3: TGCGCCAGCAGCTTGGCGGGGACTGGGCGAGAGACCCAGTACTTC. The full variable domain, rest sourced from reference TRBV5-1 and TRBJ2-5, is KAGVTQTPRYLIKTRGQQVTLSCSPISGHRSVSWYQQTPGQGLQFLFEYFSETQRNKGNFPGRFSGRQFSNSRSEMNVSTLELGDSALYLCASSLAGTGRETQYFGPGTRLLVL.